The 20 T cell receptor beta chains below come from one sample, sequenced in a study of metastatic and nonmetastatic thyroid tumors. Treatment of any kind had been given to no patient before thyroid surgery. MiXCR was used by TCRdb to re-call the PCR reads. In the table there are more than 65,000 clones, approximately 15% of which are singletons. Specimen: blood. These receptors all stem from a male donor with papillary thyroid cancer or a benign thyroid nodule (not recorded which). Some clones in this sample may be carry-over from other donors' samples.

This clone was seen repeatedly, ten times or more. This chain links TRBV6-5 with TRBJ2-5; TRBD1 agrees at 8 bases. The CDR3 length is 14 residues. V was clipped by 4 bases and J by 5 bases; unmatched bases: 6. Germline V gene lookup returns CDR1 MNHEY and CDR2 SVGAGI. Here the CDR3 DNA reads TGTGCCAGCAGTTCTCAGGGGGCTGGGGAGACCCAGTACTTC. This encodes CASSSQGAGETQYF.

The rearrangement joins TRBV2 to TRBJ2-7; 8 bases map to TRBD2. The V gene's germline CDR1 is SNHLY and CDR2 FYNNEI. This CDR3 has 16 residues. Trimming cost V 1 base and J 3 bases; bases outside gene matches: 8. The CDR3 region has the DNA TGTGCCAGCAGTGAAGGTGGGCGGGAGGCCTACTACGAGCAGTACGTC. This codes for CASSEGGREAYYEQYV.

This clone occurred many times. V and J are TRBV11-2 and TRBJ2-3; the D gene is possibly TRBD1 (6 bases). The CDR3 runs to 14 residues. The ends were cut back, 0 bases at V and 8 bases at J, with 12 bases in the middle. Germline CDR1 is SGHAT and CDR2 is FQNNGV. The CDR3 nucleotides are TGTGCCAGCAGCTTAGAGGGCAGGGGTGGTACGCAGTATTTT. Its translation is CASSLEGRGGTQYF.

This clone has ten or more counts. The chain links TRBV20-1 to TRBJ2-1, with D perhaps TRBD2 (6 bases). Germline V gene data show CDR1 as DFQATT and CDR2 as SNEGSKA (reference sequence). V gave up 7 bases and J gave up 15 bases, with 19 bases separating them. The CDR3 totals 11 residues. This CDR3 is CSGERRDTLFF. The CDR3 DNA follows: TGCAGTGGTGAGCGGCGGGATACCCTGTTCTTC.

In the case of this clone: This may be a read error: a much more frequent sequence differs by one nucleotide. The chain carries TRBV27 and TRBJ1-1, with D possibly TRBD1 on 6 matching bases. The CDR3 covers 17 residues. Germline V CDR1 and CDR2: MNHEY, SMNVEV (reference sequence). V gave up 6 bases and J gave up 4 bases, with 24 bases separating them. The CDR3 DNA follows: TGTGCCAGCAGCCGACACGGGGGGGGGCCATCGGGCACTGAAGCTTTCTTT. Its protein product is CASSRHGGGPSGTEAFF.

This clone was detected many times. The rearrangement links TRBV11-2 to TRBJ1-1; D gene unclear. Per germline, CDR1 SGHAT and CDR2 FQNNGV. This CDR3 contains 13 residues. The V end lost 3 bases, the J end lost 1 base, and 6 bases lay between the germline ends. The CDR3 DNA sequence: TGTGCCAGCAGCTTGTTCGAGAACACTGAAGCTTTCTTT. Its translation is CASSLFENTEAFF.

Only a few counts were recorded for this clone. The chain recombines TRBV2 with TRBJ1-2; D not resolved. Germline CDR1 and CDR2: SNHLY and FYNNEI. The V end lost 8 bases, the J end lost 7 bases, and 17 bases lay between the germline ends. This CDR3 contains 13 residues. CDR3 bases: TGTGCCAGCGAGGTGTCCAGGTATAGTGGCTACACCTTC. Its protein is CASEVSRYSGYTF. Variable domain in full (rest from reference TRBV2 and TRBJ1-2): EPEVTQTPSHQVTQMGQEVILRCVPISNHLYFYWYRQILGQKVEFLVSFYNNEISEKSEIFDDQFSVERPDGSNFTLKIRSTKLEDSAMYFCASEVSRYSGYTFGSGTRLTVV.

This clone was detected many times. This CDR3 reads CASSLQGGPYEQYF. The CDR3 nucleotides read TGCGCCAGCAGCCTCCAAGGAGGGCCCTACGAGCAGTACTTC. The chain recombines TRBV5-1 with TRBJ2-7; TRBD2 is a possible D gene (6 bases). Germline lookup yields CDR1 SGHRS and CDR2 YFSETQ. This CDR3 is 14 amino acids long. The germline V and J ends were trimmed by 4 bases and 2 bases, with 13 bases remaining between them.

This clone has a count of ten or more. The CDR3 is CASSLGLAGYNEQFF. The CDR3 bases are TGTGCCAGCAGCCTGGGACTAGCGGGGTACAATGAGCAGTTCTTC. V is TRBV11-2 and J is TRBJ2-1; 13 bases line up with TRBD2. The ends lost 5 bases at V and 4 bases at J; junction bases unmatched: 2. There are 15 residues in the CDR3. Germline-derived CDR1 and CDR2 are SGHAT and FQNNGV.

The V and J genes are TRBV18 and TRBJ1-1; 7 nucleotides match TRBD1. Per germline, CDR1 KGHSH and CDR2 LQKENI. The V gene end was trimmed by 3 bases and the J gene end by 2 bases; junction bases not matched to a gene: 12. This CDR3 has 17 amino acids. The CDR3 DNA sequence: TGTGCCAGCTCACCCGGGGCAGGGGGGCCCAGCAACACTGAAGCTTTCTTT. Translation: CASSPGAGGPSNTEAFF. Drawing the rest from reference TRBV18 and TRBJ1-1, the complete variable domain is NAGVMQNPRHLVRRRGQEARLRCSPMKGHSHVYWYRQLPEEGLKFMVYLQKENIIDESGMPKERFSAEFPKEGPSILRIQQVVRGDSAAYFCASSPGAGGPSNTEAFFGQGTRLTVV.

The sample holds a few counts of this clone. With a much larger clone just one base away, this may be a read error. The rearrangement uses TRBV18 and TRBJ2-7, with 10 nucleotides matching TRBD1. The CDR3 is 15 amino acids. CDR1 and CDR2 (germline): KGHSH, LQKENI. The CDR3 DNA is TGTGCCAGCCAGACCAGCCGGACAGGGGGTGGCGAGCAGTGCTTC. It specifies CASQTSRTGGGEQCF.

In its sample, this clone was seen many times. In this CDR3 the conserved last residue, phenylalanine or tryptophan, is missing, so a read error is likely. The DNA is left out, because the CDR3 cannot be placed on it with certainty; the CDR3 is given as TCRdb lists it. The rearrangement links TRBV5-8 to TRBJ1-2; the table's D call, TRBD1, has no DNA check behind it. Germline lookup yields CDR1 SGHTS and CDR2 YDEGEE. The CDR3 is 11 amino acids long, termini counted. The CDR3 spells CASSGGQETPL.

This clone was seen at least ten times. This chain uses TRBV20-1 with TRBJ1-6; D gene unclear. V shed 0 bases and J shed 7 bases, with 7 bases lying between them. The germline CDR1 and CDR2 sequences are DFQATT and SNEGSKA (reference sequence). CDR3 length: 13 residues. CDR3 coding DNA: TGCAGTGCTAGAGACAGTTCCAATTCACCCCTCCACTTT. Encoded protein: CSARDSSNSPLHF.

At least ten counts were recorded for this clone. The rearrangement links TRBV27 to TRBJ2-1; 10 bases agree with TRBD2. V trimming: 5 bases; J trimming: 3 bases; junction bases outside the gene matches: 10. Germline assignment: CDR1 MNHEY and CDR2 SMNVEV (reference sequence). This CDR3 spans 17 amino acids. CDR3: CASSPVGASGGYNEQFF. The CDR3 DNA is TGTGCCAGCAGTCCCGTCGGGGCTAGCGGGGGCTACAATGAGCAGTTCTTC.

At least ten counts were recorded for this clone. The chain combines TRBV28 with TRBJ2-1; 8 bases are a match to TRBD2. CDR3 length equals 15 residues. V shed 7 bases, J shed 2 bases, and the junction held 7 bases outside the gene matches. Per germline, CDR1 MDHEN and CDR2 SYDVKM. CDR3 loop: CASKLADNAYNEQFF. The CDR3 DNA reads TGTGCCAGCAAACTAGCGGACAATGCCTACAATGAGCAGTTCTTC. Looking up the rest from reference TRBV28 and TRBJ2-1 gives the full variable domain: DVKVTQSSRYLVKRTGEKVFLECVQDMDHENMFWYRQDPGLGLRLIYFSYDVKMKEKGDIPEGYSVSREKKERFSLILESASTNQTSMYLCASKLADNAYNEQFFGPGTRLTVL.

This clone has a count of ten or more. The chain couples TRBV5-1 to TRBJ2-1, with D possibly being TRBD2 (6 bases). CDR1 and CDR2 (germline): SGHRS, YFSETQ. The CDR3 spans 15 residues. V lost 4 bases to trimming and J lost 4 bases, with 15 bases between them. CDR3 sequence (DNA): TGCGCCAGCAGCCGGGAGATGGAGGGATACAATGAGCAGTTCTTC. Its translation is CASSREMEGYNEQFF.

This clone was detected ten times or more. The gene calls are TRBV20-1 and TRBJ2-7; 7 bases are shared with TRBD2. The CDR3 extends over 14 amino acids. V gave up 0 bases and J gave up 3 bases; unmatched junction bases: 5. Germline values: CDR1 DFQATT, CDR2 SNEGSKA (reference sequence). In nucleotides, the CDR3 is TGCAGTGCTAGAGATCTGAGCGGGAACTACGAGCAGTACTTC. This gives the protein CSARDLSGNYEQYF.

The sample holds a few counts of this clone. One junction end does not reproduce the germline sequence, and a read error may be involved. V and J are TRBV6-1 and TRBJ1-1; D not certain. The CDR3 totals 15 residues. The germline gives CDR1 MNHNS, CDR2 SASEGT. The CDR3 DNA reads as TGTGCCAGCACATTGGGTCGAGGGTTGAACAATGAAGCTTTCTTT. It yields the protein CASTLGRGLNNEAFF.

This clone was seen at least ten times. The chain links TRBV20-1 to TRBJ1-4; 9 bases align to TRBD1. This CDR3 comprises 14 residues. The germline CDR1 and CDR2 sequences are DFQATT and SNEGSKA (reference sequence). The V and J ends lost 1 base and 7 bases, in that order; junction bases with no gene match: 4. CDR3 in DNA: TGCAGTGCTAGAGGGACAGGGGAGGGTGAAAAACTGTTTTTT. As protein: CSARGTGEGEKLFF.

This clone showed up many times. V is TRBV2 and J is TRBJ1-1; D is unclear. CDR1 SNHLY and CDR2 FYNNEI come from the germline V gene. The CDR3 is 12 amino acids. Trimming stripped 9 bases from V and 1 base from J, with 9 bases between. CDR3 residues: CASQLGNTEAFF. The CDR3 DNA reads TGTGCCAGTCAACTGGGGAACACTGAAGCTTTCTTT. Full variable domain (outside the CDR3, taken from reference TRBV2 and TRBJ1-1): EPEVTQTPSHQVTQMGQEVILRCVPISNHLYFYWYRQILGQKVEFLVSFYNNEISEKSEIFDDQFSVERPDGSNFTLKIRSTKLEDSAMYFCASQLGNTEAFFGQGTRLTVV.